This is a list of T cell receptor beta chains from one sample in a study of blood T cell repertoires in COVID-19. This table comes from immunoSEQ multiplex PCR, and its TCRdb copy is limited to in-frame clones, with some not included. The sample lists tens of thousands of clones, approximately 90% occurring once. Sample: peripheral blood. The source of these receptors is a man in his fifties or sixties with acute or convalescent COVID-19. The CDR3 runs from the conserved cysteine through the conserved F or W. Each record gives: J gene, clone size, D gene, V gene, CDR3 protein, CDR3 DNA. A D gene is named only where the DNA matches it firmly. Size is stated for part of the rows, as once, few or many counts, or as a class when the clone is expanded.

>TRBJ2-3|-|TRBD2|TRBV27
CASSSPPLAGAYTDTQYF
TGTGCCAGCAGTTCCCCGCCACTAGCGGGGGCGTACACAGATACGCAGTATTTT
>TRBJ1-1|-|-|TRBV19
CASSIPGGAAFF
TGTGCCAGTAGTATCCCCGGGGGGGCAGCTTTCTTT
>TRBJ1-5|-|-|TRBV24-1
CATSYLRTEWVSPQHF
TGTGCCACCAGTTACTTAAGGACAGAATGGGTCAGCCCCCAGCATTTT
>TRBJ2-1|-|TRBD1|TRBV29-1
CSVQGQGNIFYNEQFF
TGCAGCGTTCAAGGACAGGGGAATATTTTCTACAATGAGCAGTTCTTC
>TRBJ1-6|-|-|TRBV6-5
CASSYSTAYNSPLHF
TGTGCCAGCAGTTACTCTACGGCCTATAATTCACCCCTCCACTTT
>TRBJ1-3|-|-|TRBV30
CAWSVSSGNTIYF
TGTGCCTGGAGTGTCTCTTCTGGAAACACCATATATTTT
>TRBJ1-6|-|-|TRBV7-9
CASSSTDWLSSYNSPLHF
TGTGCCAGCAGCTCAACTGACTGGTTGAGCTCCTATAATTCACCCCTCCACTTT
>TRBJ1-5|-|TRBD1|TRBV2
CASQVWDRANQPQHF
TGTGCCAGCCAAGTTTGGGACAGGGCAAATCAGCCCCAGCATTTT
>TRBJ1-4|few|-|TRBV7-2
CASSLGTVYEKLFF
TGTGCCAGCAGCTTAGGGACAGTTTATGAAAAACTGTTTTTT
>TRBJ1-5|-|-|TRBV2
CASSEGRSIQPQHF
TGTGCCAGCAGTGAAGGCCGGAGTATTCAGCCCCAGCATTTT
>TRBJ1-6|-|TRBD1|TRBV6-1
CASSKDRDREGSPLHF
TGTGCCAGCAGTAAAGACAGGGATAGAGAAGGTTCACCCCTCCACTTT
>TRBJ2-3|-|-|TRBV15
CATSRGAQRTDTQYF
TGTGCCACCAGCAGAGGGGCACAGCGCACAGATACGCAGTATTTT
>TRBJ2-7|-|TRBD1|TRBV5-1
CASSFTGDRYEQYF
TGCGCCAGCAGCTTTACAGGGGATCGCTACGAGCAGTACTTC
>TRBJ2-1|-|-|TRBV20-1
CSASRNSRREQFF
TGCAGTGCTAGTAGGAATAGCCGGAGGGAGCAGTTCTTC
>TRBJ1-5|once|TRBD1|TRBV29-1
CSVVDRAGQPQHF
TGCAGCGTCGTAGACAGGGCCGGGCAGCCCCAGCATTTT
>TRBJ1-3|-|-|TRBV5-1
CASSLVGNSGNTIYF
TGCGCCAGCAGCTTGGTCGGGAACTCTGGAAACACCATATATTTT
>TRBJ2-2|-|-|TRBV9
CASSVAQVYHGELFF
TGTGCCAGCAGCGTAGCTCAGGTTTACCACGGGGAGCTGTTTTTT
>TRBJ2-3|-|TRBD2|TRBV6-5
CASSLAGDTDTQYF
TGTGCCAGCTCTCTAGCGGGGGACACAGATACGCAGTATTTT
>TRBJ1-4|once|-|TRBV7-9
CASSMRTPTNEKLFF
TGTGCCAGCAGCATGAGGACTCCCACTAATGAAAAACTGTTTTTT
>TRBJ1-1|-|TRBD1|TRBV18
CASSPLRGRTEAFF
TGTGCCAGCTCACCACTCAGGGGGCGAACTGAAGCTTTCTTT
>TRBJ1-5|-|-|TRBV6-1
CASSEEGLGNQPQHF
TGTGCCAGCAGTGAGGAGGGTTTGGGCAATCAGCCCCAGCATTTT
>TRBJ1-6|-|TRBD1|TRBV5-1
CASSLGTGGSPLHF
TGCGCCAGCAGCTTAGGGACAGGTGGATCACCCCTCCACTTT
>TRBJ2-5|-|TRBD1|TRBV3-1/TRBV3-2
CAGCRGLTRETQYF
TGTGCCGGCTGCAGGGGGCTTACTCGGGAGACCCAGTACTTC
>TRBJ2-7|-|TRBD1|TRBV5-1
CASSWVGQTYEQYF
TGCGCCAGCAGCTGGGTGGGACAGACTTACGAGCAGTACTTC
>TRBJ2-7|-|-|TRBV15
CATSSLYEQYF
TGTGCCACCAGCAGTTTATACGAGCAGTACTTC
>TRBJ1-6|-|-|TRBV25-1
CASSEFGSKSYNSPLHF
TGTGCCAGCAGTGAATTTGGTAGTAAATCCTATAATTCACCCCTCCACTTT
>TRBJ1-5|-|-|TRBV3-1/TRBV3-2
CASSQGPGAQHF
TGTGCCAGCAGCCAAGGCCCAGGGGCCCAGCATTTT
>TRBJ1-1|once|-|TRBV19
CASQQDLEVEAFF
TGTGCCAGCCAACAGGATCTCGAGGTGGAAGCTTTCTTT
>TRBJ2-7|-|-|TRBV24-1
CATSDLEQGEGYYEQYF
TGTGCCACCAGTGATTTGGAACAGGGGGAGGGGTACTACGAGCAGTACTTC
>TRBJ1-5|once|TRBD1|TRBV18
CASSPGTGSNQPQHF
TGTGCCAGCTCACCAGGGACAGGCAGCAATCAGCCCCAGCATTTT
>TRBJ1-1|-|-|TRBV3-1/TRBV3-2
CASSQPFPVTEAFF
TGTGCCAGCAGCCAGCCCTTCCCAGTTACTGAAGCTTTCTTT
>TRBJ1-5|-|TRBD1|TRBV6-5
CASSGTGRLQPQHF
TGTGCCAGCAGCGGGACAGGGAGGCTCCAGCCCCAGCATTTT
>TRBJ2-3|-|-|TRBV10-2
CASTGTLLTDTQYF
TGCGCCAGCACCGGGACACTCCTCACAGATACGCAGTATTTT
>TRBJ1-5|-|TRBD1|TRBV28
CASSALPGQGSQPQHF
TGTGCCAGCAGTGCCCTGCCGGGACAGGGGTCTCAGCCCCAGCATTTT
>TRBJ2-7|-|TRBD2|TRBV30
CAWSLSLSGGANEQYF
TGTGCCTGGAGTTTATCCCTTAGCGGGGGGGCGAACGAGCAGTACTTC
>TRBJ1-1|few|-|TRBV18
CASSPRQTFPEAFF
TGTGCCAGCTCACCCCGACAGACATTTCCTGAAGCTTTCTTT
>TRBJ1-1|-|-|TRBV20-1
CSASPGTEAFF
TGCAGTGCCAGCCCGGGCACTGAAGCTTTCTTT